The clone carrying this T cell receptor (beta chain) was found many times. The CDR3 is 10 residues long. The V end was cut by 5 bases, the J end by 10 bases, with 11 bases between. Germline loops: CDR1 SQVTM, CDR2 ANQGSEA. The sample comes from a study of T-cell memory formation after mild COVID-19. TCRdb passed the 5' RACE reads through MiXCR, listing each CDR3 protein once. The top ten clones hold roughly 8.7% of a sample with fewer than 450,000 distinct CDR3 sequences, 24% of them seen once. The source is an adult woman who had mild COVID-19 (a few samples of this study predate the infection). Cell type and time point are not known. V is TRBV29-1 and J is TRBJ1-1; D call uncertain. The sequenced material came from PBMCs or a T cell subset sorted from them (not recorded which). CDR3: CSVLLWGAFF. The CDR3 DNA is TGCAGCGTTCTGCTCTGGGGAGCTTTCTTT.